This T cell receptor beta chain emerged from a study of blood T cells in healthy people across ages. For the second PCR, which ran for about 7 to 11 cycles, a sample-barcoded 5' primer and a J-beta primer mix were used. TCRdb analysed the 5' RACE reads with MiXCR anew, one entry per CDR3 protein. The profile shows around 1,000,000 distinct CDR3 sequences, around two fifths of them singletons. Study-wide results and caveats: Versus aged donors, long-lived donors had higher diversity and more naive CD4+ cells.

Germline values: CDR1 DFQATT, CDR2 SNEGSKA (reference sequence). J lost 10 bases, V lost 5 bases, and 11 bases had no gene match. The CDR3 runs to 14 residues. As regards this clonotype: Its antigen remains unidentified.

Material for sequencing was blood. The origin of this receptor is a man aged 18 to 30 in good health. The chain uses TRBV20-1 and TRBJ2-1, with TRBD2 matching 10 bases. Here the CDR3 DNA reads TGCAGTGCTTTCAGCGGGGGGGCCTCCTACGAGCAGTTCTTC. It codes for CSAFSGGASYEQFF.